The 32 T cell receptor beta chains listed next were all sequenced from one sample in a study of cytomegalovirus exposure and HLA in healthy donors. The PCR ran on 60 Vbeta and 13 Jbeta primers. Libraries were prepared by immunoSEQ multiplex PCR; TCRdb keeps only in-frame clonotypes and omits some of them. The sample carries roughly 160,000 clones, approximately 78% recorded once. Sequencing input: PBMCs. The receptors here all came from a male donor in good health and CMV-seropositive.

The rearrangement joins TRBV6-1 to TRBJ2-7, with TRBD2 as a possible D gene (6 bases). Germline loops: CDR1 MNHNS, CDR2 SASEGT. V shed 8 bases and J shed 2 bases, with 13 bases lying between them. The CDR3 covers 13 residues. The CDR3 here is CASSDGGTYEQYF. The CDR3 nucleotides are TGTGCCAGCTCCGACGGGGGTACCTACGAGCAGTACTTC.

The rearrangement joins TRBV11-2 to TRBJ1-1; no definite D call. This CDR3 contains 15 residues. Germline CDR1 reads SGHAT; CDR2 reads FQNNGV. Trimming shortened V by 3 bases and J by 1 base, and 12 bases separated the two germline ends. As DNA, the CDR3 is TGTGCCAGCAGCTTGTTCAGGATTCCGAACACTGAAGCTTTCTTT. Translation: CASSLFRIPNTEAFF.

V gene TRBV30 combines with J gene TRBJ1-2, with no clear D. CDR3 size: 13 residues. Trimming cost V 5 bases and J 8 bases, with 18 bases left between them. CDR1 and CDR2 from the germline V gene are GTSNPN and SVGIG (reference sequence). Here the CDR3 DNA reads TGTGCCTGGGCTTGGCGAACGACTAGGGGCTACACCTTC. It yields the protein CAWAWRTTRGYTF.

V usage is TRBV7-9 and J usage is TRBJ2-7; 9 nucleotides match TRBD1. The CDR3 consists of 15 residues. CDR1 is SEHNR, CDR2 FQNEAQ, per germline (reference sequence). J gave up 5 bases and V 0 bases, and 5 bases lay outside the gene matches. The CDR3 spells CASSLAGTGLNEQYF. CDR3 coding DNA: TGTGCCAGCAGCTTAGCCGGGACAGGGCTCAACGAGCAGTACTTC.

The chain uses TRBV2 and TRBJ1-2; TRBD1 is a possible D gene (5 bases). V was cut by 5 bases and J by 3 bases, with 13 bases left in between. The germline V gene has CDR1 SNHLY and CDR2 FYNNEI. The CDR3 covers 14 residues. CDR3 in DNA: TGTGCCAGCAGTCGTGACAGCACCTACTATGGCTACACCTTC. Amino acids: CASSRDSTYYGYTF.

V usage is TRBV11-2 and J usage is TRBJ2-1; 9 nucleotides align to TRBD1. The CDR3 extends over 15 amino acids. V was clipped by 5 bases and J by 9 bases; unmatched bases: 11. Looked up from germline, CDR1 is SGHAT and CDR2 is FQNNGV. The CDR3 reads CASSQGTGKLTEQFF. In DNA form, the CDR3 reads TGTGCCAGCAGCCAGGGGACAGGGAAATTGACTGAGCAGTTCTTC.

This chain links TRBV28 with TRBJ1-4, with D possibly matching TRBD1 (5 bases). V was cut by 3 bases and J by 7 bases, with 15 bases left in between. Germline lookup yields CDR1 MDHEN and CDR2 SYDVKM. This CDR3 is 15 amino acids long. The chain's CDR3 is CASSFRRGPREKLFF. DNA for the CDR3: TGTGCCAGCAGTTTTAGGAGGGGCCCCCGTGAAAAACTGTTTTTT.

For this clone: A read error may produce the germline difference seen at one junction end. This chain uses TRBV18 with TRBJ2-6; 8 positions match TRBD1. CDR1 and CDR2 from the germline V gene are KGHSH and LQKENI. This CDR3 is built from 16 residues. CDR3 sequence (DNA): TGTGCCAGCTCACCAAAGACAGGGGCTGGGGCCAACGGCCTGACTTTC. Protein sequence: CASSPKTGAGANGLTF. Looking up the rest from reference TRBV18 and TRBJ2-6 gives the full variable domain: NAGVMQNPRHLVRRRGQEARLRCSPMKGHSHVYWYRQLPEEGLKFMVYLQKENIIDESGMPKERFSAEFPKEGPSILRIQQVVRGDSAAYFCASSPKTGAGANGLTFGAGSRLTVL.

The rearrangement joins TRBV30 to TRBJ1-4; D gene ambiguous. The CDR3 runs 15 residues. Per germline, CDR1 GTSNPN and CDR2 SVGIG (reference sequence). V dropped 0 bases and J dropped 8 bases, with 16 bases sitting between them. CDR3 protein: CAWSVMGWGGEKLFF. The CDR3 nucleotides are TGTGCCTGGAGTGTAATGGGATGGGGAGGGGAAAAACTGTTTTTT.

V usage is TRBV10-2 and J usage is TRBJ2-5, with 11 bases identical to TRBD1. CDR1 is WSHSY, CDR2 SAAADI, per germline. Unmatched junction bases numbered 3, after V lost 2 bases and J lost 4 bases. This CDR3 contains 15 residues. The CDR3 bases are TGCGCCAGCAGTGAGGGGGGACAGGGGGGAGAGACCCAGTACTTC. It is translated as CASSEGGQGGETQYF.

The gene calls are TRBV5-6 and TRBJ2-1; 8 bases are shared with TRBD2. Germline CDR1 reads SGHDT; CDR2 reads YYEEEE. Trimming removed 4 bases from V and 7 bases from J; junction bases left unmatched: 4. The length of the CDR3 is 13 residues. The CDR3 region has the DNA TGTGCCAGCAGCCCCGGGACTAGTAATGAGCAGTTCTTC. This encodes CASSPGTSNEQFF.

The rearrangement links TRBV19 to TRBJ1-1; 7 bases agree with TRBD1. The CDR3 length is 15 residues. Per germline, CDR1 LNHDA and CDR2 SQIVND (reference sequence). V was clipped by 5 bases and J by 1 base; unmatched bases: 7. This CDR3 reads CASSQWTGGNTEAFF. CDR3 sequence (DNA): TGTGCCAGTAGTCAATGGACAGGAGGGAACACTGAAGCTTTCTTT.

This chain connects TRBV28 to TRBJ2-3, with D perhaps matching TRBD1 (5 bases). Trimming removed 4 bases from V and 1 base from J, with 15 bases in between. Germline-derived CDR1 and CDR2 are MDHEN and SYDVKM. The length of the CDR3 is 16 residues. The CDR3 DNA follows: TGTGCCAGCAGTTCCCTACCAGGGAAAGGCACAGATACGCAGTATTTT. It codes for CASSSLPGKGTDTQYF. The whole variable domain, remainder taken from reference TRBV28 and TRBJ2-3, is DVKVTQSSRYLVKRTGEKVFLECVQDMDHENMFWYRQDPGLGLRLIYFSYDVKMKEKGDIPEGYSVSREKKERFSLILESASTNQTSMYLCASSSLPGKGTDTQYFGPGTRLTVL.

The chain joins TRBV7-2 to TRBJ2-2; 10 nucleotides match TRBD2. With 4 bases clipped from V and 6 bases from J, the junction kept 11 bases outside the gene matches. CDR1 and CDR2 (germline): SGHTA, FQGNSA. There are 17 residues in the CDR3. Here the CDR3 DNA reads TGTGCCAGCAGCTCCGAAGAACTAGCGGGATGGGCCGGGGAGCTGTTTTTT. Residues: CASSSEELAGWAGELFF.

This clone was seen a few times. This rearrangement joins TRBV7-2 to TRBJ1-1; no clear D gene. With 0 bases removed from V and 2 bases from J, the gap between germline ends came to 7 bases. This CDR3 has 14 residues. Germline values: CDR1 SGHTA, CDR2 FQGNSA. The CDR3 nucleotides are TGTGCCAGCAGCTTAGCTTTGTCTAACACTGAAGCTTTCTTT. Translation: CASSLALSNTEAFF.

This clone appeared a few times. CDR3 loop: CASSWGVRETQYF. CDR3 nucleotides: TGCGCCAGCAGCTGGGGAGTCCGGGAGACCCAGTACTTC. The genes are TRBV5-1 and TRBJ2-5; a weak D match, TRBD2 (5 bases). CDR3 length: 13 residues. The V end was cut by 3 bases, the J end by 5 bases, with 11 bases between. The germline gives CDR1 SGHRS, CDR2 YFSETQ.

The rearrangement links TRBV28 to TRBJ1-5; D remains ambiguous. V was clipped by 7 bases and J by 4 bases, with 11 bases between them. This CDR3 has 13 residues. CDR1 and CDR2 (germline): MDHEN, SYDVKM. The CDR3 sequence: CASTRVANQPQHF. Written as DNA, the CDR3 is TGTGCCAGCACCCGCGTAGCAAATCAGCCCCAGCATTTT.

The chain has TRBV5-6 and TRBJ2-5, with D possibly being TRBD1 (6 bases). From germline, CDR1 is SGHDT and CDR2 YYEEEE. V lost 0 bases and J 2 bases, leaving 14 bases between the germline ends. This CDR3 region has 16 residues. This CDR3 reads CASSLVGRGIQETQYF. CDR3 DNA sequence: TGTGCCAGCAGCTTGGTTGGCAGGGGAATACAAGAGACCCAGTACTTC.

V gene TRBV18 combines with J gene TRBJ2-6; tentative D call: TRBD2 (5 bases). Germline lookup yields CDR1 KGHSH and CDR2 LQKENI. There are 14 residues in the CDR3. V was clipped by 6 bases and J by 0 bases, with 6 bases between them. The CDR3 region is CASSGVSGANVLTF. CDR3 nucleotides: TGTGCCAGCTCCGGGGTCTCTGGGGCCAACGTCCTGACTTTC.

The chain recombines TRBV30 with TRBJ1-1, with 7 bases aligning to TRBD1. The CDR3 runs 15 residues. The germline gives CDR1 GTSNPN, CDR2 SVGIG (reference sequence). V shed 2 bases, J shed 0 bases, and the junction held 6 bases outside the gene matches. The CDR3 DNA sequence: TGTGCCTGGAGTAGGGGACAGAACTTGAACACTGAAGCTTTCTTT. It encodes CAWSRGQNLNTEAFF.

This clone was found once. The chain joins TRBV25-1 to TRBJ2-5; 8 nucleotides line up with TRBD1. V gave up 5 bases and J gave up 2 bases; unmatched junction bases: 7. Germline values: CDR1 MGHDK, CDR2 SYGVNS. This CDR3 has 15 residues. The CDR3 loop reads CASSPGQGYQETQYF. The CDR3 nucleotides are TGTGCCAGCAGTCCCGGACAGGGCTATCAAGAGACCCAGTACTTC. Supplemented by reference TRBV25-1 and TRBJ2-5, the full variable domain reads EADIYQTPRYLVIGTGKKITLECSQTMGHDKMYWYQQDPGMELHLIHYSYGVNSTEKGDLSSESTVSRIRTEHFPLTLESARPSHTSQYLCASSPGQGYQETQYFGPGTRLLVL.

This chain uses TRBV7-2 with TRBJ1-2; D might be TRBD1 (6 bases). From germline, CDR1 is SGHTA and CDR2 FQGNSA. Trimming removed 9 bases at V and 11 bases at J, with 16 bases between. The CDR3 sequence is 11 residues long. CDR3 bases: TGTGCCAGACCGACGGGGGGCAGTTACACCTTC. Its protein is CARPTGGSYTF.

This chain links TRBV5-1 with TRBJ2-1; 8 bases line up with TRBD1. The CDR3 contains 13 residues. The V gene's germline CDR1 is SGHRS and CDR2 YFSETQ. With V trimmed by 7 bases and J by 7 bases, 7 bases remained unmatched. The CDR3 nucleotides are TGCGCCAGCGCGGACAGGGTATCAAATGAGCAGTTCTTC. Protein: CASADRVSNEQFF. The whole variable domain, remainder taken from reference TRBV5-1 and TRBJ2-1, is KAGVTQTPRYLIKTRGQQVTLSCSPISGHRSVSWYQQTPGQGLQFLFEYFSETQRNKGNFPGRFSGRQFSNSRSEMNVSTLELGDSALYLCASADRVSNEQFFGPGTRLTVL.

The rearrangement links TRBV30 to TRBJ2-1; 11 nucleotides line up with TRBD2. The CDR3 is 17 amino acids. J lost 2 bases, V lost 3 bases, and 9 bases had no gene match. From germline, CDR1 is GTSNPN and CDR2 SVGIG (reference sequence). CDR3 protein: CAWRLIAGGAAYNEQFF. The CDR3 region has the DNA TGTGCCTGGAGGTTAATAGCGGGAGGGGCGGCCTACAATGAGCAGTTCTTC.

As regards this clone: This specimen includes other DNA sequences encoding the same CDR3. The V call is TRBV28, the J call TRBJ1-1, with a tentative D call TRBD1 (5 bases). CDR3 length: 14 residues. V was shortened by 8 bases and J by 3 bases, with 16 bases between the two germline ends. The germline V gene encodes CDR1 MDHEN and CDR2 SYDVKM. The CDR3 sequence: CASPGTGRDTEAFF. CDR3 in DNA: TGTGCCAGCCCAGGAACAGGCCGGGACACTGAAGCTTTCTTT.

J is TRBJ1-1 and V is TRBV30, with D possibly TRBD1 on 6 matching bases. There are 13 residues in the CDR3. CDR1 is GTSNPN, CDR2 SVGIG, per germline (reference sequence). V shed 0 bases and J shed 5 bases, with 10 bases lying between them. DNA of the CDR3: TGTGCCTGGAGTGTAGGGGGAAGGACTGAAGCTTTCTTT. Translation: CAWSVGGRTEAFF.

This clone was recorded once. The J gene is TRBJ2-1, the V gene TRBV11-2, with a possible D match to TRBD2 (5 bases). The CDR3 is 15 residues long. Per germline, CDR1 SGHAT and CDR2 FQNNGV. Between the trimmed V and J ends, which lost 5 bases and 13 bases, there was a span of 24 bases. The CDR3 reads CASSPRPGKPLEQFF. DNA for the CDR3: TGTGCCAGCAGCCCCCGACCGGGGAAGCCCTTGGAACAGTTCTTC.

V is TRBV11-2 and J is TRBJ2-7; 8 nucleotides align to TRBD2. CDR3 length: 14 residues. The germline CDR1 and CDR2 sequences are SGHAT and FQNNGV. After removal of 2 bases from V and 6 bases from J, the junction contained 6 bases not matched to a gene. CDR3 sequence: CASSLSGGGFEQYF. CDR3 in DNA: TGTGCCAGCAGCTTATCAGGCGGGGGGTTCGAGCAGTACTTC.

The chain recombines TRBV11-3 with TRBJ2-7, with TRBD2 matching 14 bases. The ends lost 4 bases at V and 6 bases at J; junction bases unmatched: 11. This CDR3 has 17 residues. Per germline, CDR1 SGHNT and CDR2 YENEEA. CDR3 nucleotides: TGTGCCAGCAGCTCCCCGACTAGCGGGGGGGCCGGGTCCGAGCAGTACTTC. This sequence encodes CASSSPTSGGAGSEQYF.

This clone occurred a few times. This rearrangement joins TRBV9 to TRBJ1-6; 9 bases match TRBD1. Trimming took 1 base from V and 10 from J; bases not matched to a gene: 3. The CDR3 has 14 amino acids. Germline V gene data show CDR1 as SGDLS and CDR2 as YYNGEE. The CDR3 DNA reads as TGTGCCAGCAGCGTACTAACAGGGGGCTCACCCCTCCACTTT. Translated: CASSVLTGGSPLHF. Full variable domain (outside the CDR3, taken from reference TRBV9 and TRBJ1-6): DSGVTQTPKHLITATGQRVTLRCSPRSGDLSVYWYQQSLDQGLQFLIQYYNGEERAKGNILERFSAQQFPDLHSELNLSSLELGDSALYFCASSVLTGGSPLHFGNGTRLTVT.

V gene TRBV18 combines with J gene TRBJ2-7; 8 bases map to TRBD2. The J segment lost 0 bases and the V segment lost 2 bases, leaving 6 bases of the junction unmatched. The CDR3 loop spans 16 amino acids. Germline V gene lookup returns CDR1 KGHSH and CDR2 LQKENI. The CDR3 nucleotides are TGTGCCAGCTCACCATCACTAGCGGCCCTCTCCTACGAGCAGTACTTC. It translates to CASSPSLAALSYEQYF.

The chain couples TRBV11-2 to TRBJ2-1; 10 bases match TRBD2. There are 15 residues in the CDR3. After removal of 5 bases from V and 4 bases from J, the junction contained 5 bases not matched to a gene. Germline V CDR1 and CDR2: SGHAT, FQNNGV. DNA of the CDR3: TGTGCCAGCAGCCCGACTAGCGGGCAATACAATGAGCAGTTCTTC. The encoded protein is CASSPTSGQYNEQFF.